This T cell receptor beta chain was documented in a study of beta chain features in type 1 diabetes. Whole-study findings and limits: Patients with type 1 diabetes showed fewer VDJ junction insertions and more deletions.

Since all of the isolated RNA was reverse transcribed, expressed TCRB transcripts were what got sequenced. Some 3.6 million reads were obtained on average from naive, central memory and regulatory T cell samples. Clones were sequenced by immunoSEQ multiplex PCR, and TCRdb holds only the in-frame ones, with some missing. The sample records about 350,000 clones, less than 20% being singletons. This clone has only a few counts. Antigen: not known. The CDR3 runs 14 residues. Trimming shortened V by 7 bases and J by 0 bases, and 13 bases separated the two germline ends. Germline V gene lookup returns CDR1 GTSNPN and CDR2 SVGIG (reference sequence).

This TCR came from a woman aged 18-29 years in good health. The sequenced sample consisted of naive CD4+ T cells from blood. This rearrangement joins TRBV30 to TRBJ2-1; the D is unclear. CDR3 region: CASHGSSSYNEQFF. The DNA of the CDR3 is TGTGCCTCACACGGGTCCAGCTCCTACAATGAGCAGTTCTTC.